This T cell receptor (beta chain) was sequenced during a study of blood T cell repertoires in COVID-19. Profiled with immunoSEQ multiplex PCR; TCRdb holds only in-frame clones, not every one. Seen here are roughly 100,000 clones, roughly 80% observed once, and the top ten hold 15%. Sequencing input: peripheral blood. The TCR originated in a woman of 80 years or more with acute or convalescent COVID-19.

DNA of the CDR3: TGTGCCAGTAGTATTAGGCACGAGGGATCGACTGAAGCTTTCTTT. Protein product: CASSIRHEGSTEAFF. J is TRBJ1-1 and V is TRBV19; D not certain. The CDR3 has 15 residues. Germline CDR1 LNHDA, CDR2 SQIVND (reference sequence). V was shortened by 3 bases and J by 5 bases, with 16 bases between the two germline ends.